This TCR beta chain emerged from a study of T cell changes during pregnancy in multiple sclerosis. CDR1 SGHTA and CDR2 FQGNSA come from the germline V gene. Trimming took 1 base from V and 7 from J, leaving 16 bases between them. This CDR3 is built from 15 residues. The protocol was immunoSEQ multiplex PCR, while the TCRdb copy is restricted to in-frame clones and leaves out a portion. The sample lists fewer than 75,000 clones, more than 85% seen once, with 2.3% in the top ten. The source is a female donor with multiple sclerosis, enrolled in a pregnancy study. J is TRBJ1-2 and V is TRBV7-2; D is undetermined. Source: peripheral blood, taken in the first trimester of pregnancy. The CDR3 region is CASSLGRPRVPGYTF. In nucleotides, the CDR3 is TGTGCCAGCAGCTTAGGGCGGCCCCGGGTTCCTGGCTACACCTTC.